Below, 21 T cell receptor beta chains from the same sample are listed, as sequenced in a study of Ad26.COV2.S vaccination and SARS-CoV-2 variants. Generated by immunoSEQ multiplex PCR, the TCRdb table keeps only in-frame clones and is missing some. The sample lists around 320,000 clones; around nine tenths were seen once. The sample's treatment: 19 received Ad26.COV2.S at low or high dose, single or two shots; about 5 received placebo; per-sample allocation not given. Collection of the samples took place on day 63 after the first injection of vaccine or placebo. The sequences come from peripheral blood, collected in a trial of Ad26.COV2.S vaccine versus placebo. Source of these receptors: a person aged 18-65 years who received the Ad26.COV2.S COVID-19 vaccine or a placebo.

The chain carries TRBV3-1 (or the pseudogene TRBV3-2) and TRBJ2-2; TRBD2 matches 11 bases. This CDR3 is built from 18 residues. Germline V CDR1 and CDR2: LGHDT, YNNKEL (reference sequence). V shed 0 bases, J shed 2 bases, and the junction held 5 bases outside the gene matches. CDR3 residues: CASSQEGLAVLNTGELFF. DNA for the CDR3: TGTGCCAGCAGCCAAGAGGGACTAGCGGTTCTAAACACCGGGGAGCTGTTTTTT.

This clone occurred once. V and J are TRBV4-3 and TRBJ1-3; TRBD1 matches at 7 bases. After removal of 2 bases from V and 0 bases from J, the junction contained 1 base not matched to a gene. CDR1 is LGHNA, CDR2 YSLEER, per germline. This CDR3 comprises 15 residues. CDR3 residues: CASSQRDSSGNTIYF. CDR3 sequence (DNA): TGCGCCAGCAGCCAAAGGGACAGCTCTGGAAACACCATATATTTT.

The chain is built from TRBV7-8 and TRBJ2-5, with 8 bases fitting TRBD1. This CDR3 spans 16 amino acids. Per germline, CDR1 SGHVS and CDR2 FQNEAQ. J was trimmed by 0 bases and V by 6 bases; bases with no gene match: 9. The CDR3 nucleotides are TGTGCCAGCAGGGAGACAGGGGCAAGAAACCAAGAGACCCAGTACTTC. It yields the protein CASRETGARNQETQYF.

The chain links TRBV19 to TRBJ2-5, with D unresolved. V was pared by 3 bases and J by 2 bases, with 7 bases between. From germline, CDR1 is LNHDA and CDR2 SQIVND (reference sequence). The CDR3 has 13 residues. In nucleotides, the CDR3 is TGTGCCAGTAGTATTACGAAGCAAGAGACCCAGTACTTC. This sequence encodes CASSITKQETQYF.

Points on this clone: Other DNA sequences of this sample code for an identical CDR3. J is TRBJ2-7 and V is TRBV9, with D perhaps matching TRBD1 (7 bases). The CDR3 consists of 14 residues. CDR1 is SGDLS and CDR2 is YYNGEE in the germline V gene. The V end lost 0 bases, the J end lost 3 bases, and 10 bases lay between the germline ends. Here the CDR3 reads CASSVGQGGYEQYF. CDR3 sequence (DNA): TGTGCCAGCAGCGTAGGGCAGGGGGGCTACGAGCAGTACTTC. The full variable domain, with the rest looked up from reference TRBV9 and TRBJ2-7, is DSGVTQTPKHLITATGQRVTLRCSPRSGDLSVYWYQQSLDQGLQFLIQYYNGEERAKGNILERFSAQQFPDLHSELNLSSLELGDSALYFCASSVGQGGYEQYFGPGTRLTVT.

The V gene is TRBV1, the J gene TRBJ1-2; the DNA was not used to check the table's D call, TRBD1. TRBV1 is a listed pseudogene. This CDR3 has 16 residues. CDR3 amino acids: CTSSPTPYRDNYGYTF. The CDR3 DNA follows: TGCACCAGCAGCCCGACCCCCTACAGAGATAACTATGGCTACACCTTC.

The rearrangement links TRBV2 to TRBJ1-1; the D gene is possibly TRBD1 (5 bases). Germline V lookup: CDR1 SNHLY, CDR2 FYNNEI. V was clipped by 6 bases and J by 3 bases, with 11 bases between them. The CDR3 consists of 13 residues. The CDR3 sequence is CASRVQVDTEAFF. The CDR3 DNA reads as TGTGCCAGCAGGGTACAGGTGGACACTGAAGCTTTCTTT.

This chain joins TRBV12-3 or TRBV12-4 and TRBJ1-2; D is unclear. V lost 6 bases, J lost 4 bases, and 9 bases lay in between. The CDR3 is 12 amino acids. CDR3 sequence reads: CASSPNTYGYTF. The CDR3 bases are TGTGCCAGCAGCCCGAACACCTATGGCTACACCTTC.

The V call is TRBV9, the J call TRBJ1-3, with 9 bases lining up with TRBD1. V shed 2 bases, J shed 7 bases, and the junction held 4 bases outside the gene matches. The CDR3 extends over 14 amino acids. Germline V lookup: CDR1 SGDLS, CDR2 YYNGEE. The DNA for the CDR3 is TGTGCCAGCAGCGTTCGGGACAGGGTGAACACCATATATTTT. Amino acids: CASSVRDRVNTIYF.

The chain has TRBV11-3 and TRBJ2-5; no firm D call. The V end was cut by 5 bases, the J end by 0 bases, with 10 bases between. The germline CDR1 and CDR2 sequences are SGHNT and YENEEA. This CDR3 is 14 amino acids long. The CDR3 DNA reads TGTGCCAGCAGCCCCCGTTCAGACCAAGAGACCCAGTACTTC. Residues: CASSPRSDQETQYF.

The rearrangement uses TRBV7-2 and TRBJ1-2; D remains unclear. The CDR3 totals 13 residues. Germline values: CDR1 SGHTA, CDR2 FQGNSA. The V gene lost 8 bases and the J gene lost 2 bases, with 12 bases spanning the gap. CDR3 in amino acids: CASSLGINYGYTF. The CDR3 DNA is TGTGCCAGCTCCCTAGGGATAAACTATGGCTACACCTTC.

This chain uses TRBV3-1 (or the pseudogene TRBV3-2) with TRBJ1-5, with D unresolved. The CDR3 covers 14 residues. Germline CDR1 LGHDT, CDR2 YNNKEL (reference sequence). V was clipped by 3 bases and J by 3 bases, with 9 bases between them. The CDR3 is CASSHHSDNQPQHF. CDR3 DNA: TGTGCCAGCAGCCACCACTCCGACAATCAGCCCCAGCATTTT.

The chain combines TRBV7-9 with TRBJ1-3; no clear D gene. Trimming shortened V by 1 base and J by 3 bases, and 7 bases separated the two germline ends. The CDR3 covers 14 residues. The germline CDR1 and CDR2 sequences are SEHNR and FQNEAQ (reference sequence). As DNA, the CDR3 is TGTGCCAGCAGCTTAGTTTTGAGTGGAAACACCATATATTTT. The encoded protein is CASSLVLSGNTIYF.

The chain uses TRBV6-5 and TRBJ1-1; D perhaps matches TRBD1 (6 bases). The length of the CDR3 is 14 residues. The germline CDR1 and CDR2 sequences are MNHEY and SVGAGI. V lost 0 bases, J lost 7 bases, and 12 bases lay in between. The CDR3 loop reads CASSYSTGQSEAFF. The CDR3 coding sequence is TGTGCCAGCAGTTACTCGACTGGACAGAGTGAAGCTTTCTTT.

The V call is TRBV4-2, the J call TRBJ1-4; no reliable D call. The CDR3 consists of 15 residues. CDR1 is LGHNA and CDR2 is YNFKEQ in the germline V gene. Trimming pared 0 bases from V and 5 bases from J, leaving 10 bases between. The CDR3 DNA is TGTGCCAGCAGCCAAGAGGAGGGCTTGAATGAAAAACTGTTTTTT. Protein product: CASSQEEGLNEKLFF.

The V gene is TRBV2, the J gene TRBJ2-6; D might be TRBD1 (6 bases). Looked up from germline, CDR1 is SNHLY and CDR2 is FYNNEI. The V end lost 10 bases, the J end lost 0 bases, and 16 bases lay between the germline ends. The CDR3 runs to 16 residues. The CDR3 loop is CAKTGLGSSGANVLTF. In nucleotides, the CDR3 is TGTGCCAAAACAGGGCTAGGAAGCTCTGGGGCCAACGTCCTGACTTTC.

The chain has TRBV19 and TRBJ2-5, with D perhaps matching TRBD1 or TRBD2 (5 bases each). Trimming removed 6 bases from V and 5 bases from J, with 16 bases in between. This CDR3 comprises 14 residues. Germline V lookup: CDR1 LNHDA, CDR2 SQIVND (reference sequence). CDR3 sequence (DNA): TGTGCCAGTAGCCCACTGGGGGTCGAGGAGACCCAGTACTTC. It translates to CASSPLGVEETQYF.

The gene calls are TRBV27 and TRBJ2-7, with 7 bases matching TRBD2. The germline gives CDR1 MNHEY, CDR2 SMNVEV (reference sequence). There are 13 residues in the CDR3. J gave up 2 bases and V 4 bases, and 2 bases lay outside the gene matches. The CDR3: CASSSRGAYEQYF. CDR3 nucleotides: TGTGCCAGCAGTTCACGGGGGGCCTACGAGCAGTACTTC.

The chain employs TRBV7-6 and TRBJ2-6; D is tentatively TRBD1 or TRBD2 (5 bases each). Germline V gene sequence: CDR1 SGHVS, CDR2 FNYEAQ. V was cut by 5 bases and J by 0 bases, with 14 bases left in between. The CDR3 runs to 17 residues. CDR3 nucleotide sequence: TGTGCCAGCAGCAAATGGGACGGTAGCTCTGGGGCCAACGTCCTGACTTTC. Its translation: CASSKWDGSSGANVLTF.

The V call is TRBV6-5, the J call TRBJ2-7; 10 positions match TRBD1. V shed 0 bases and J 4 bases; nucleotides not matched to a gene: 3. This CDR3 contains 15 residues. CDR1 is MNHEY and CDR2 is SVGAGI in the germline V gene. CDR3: CASSYSGQGIYEQYF. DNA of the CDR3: TGTGCCAGCAGTTACTCGGGACAGGGGATTTACGAGCAGTACTTC.

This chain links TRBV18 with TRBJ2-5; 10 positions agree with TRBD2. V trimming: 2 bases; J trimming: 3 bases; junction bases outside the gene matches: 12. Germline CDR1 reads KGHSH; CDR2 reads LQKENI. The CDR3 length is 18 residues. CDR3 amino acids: CASSPRAGGPNPKETQYF. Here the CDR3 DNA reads TGTGCCAGCTCACCAAGAGCGGGGGGGCCGAATCCCAAAGAGACCCAGTACTTC.